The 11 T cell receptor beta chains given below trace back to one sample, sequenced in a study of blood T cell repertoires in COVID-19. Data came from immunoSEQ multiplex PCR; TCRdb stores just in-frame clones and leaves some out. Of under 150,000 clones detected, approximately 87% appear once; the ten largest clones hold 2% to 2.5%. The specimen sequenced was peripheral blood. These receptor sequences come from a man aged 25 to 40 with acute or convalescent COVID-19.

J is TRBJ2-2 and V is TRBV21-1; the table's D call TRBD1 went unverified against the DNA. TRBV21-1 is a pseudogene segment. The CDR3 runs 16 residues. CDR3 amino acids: CASSKESGENTGELFF. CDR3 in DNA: TGTGCCAGCAGCAAAGAGTCAGGGGAGAACACCGGGGAGCTGTTTTTT.

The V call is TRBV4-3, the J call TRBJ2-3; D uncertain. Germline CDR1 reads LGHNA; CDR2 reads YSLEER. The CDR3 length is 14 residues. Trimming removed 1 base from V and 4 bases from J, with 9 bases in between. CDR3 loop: CASSQGTGADTQYF. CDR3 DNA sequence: TGCGCCAGCAGCCAAGGAACTGGTGCAGATACGCAGTATTTT.

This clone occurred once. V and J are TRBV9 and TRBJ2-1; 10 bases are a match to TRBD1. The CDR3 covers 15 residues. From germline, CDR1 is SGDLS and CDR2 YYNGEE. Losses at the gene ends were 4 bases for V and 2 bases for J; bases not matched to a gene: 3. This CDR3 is CASSRDRGPYNEQFF. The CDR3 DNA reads TGTGCCAGCAGCCGGGACAGGGGCCCCTACAATGAGCAGTTCTTC.

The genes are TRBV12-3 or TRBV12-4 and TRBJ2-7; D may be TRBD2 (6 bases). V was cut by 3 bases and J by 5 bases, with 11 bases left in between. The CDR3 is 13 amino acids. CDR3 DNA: TGTGCCAGCAGTTTTTACAGGAGGGACGAGCAGTACGTC. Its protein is CASSFYRRDEQYV.

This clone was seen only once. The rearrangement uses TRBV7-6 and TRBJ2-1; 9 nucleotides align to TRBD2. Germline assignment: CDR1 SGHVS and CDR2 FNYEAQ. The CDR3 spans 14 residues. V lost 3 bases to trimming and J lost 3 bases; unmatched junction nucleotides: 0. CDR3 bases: TGTGCCAGCAGCTTTAGCGGGAGCTACAATGAGCAGTTCTTC. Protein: CASSFSGSYNEQFF.

The CDR3 DNA follows: TGTGCCAGCAGCTTTAGCGGGGGTTTATTCAATGAGCAGTTCTTC. This gives the protein CASSFSGGLFNEQFF. This chain uses TRBV5-4 with TRBJ2-1; 9 nucleotides agree with TRBD2. The CDR3 length is 15 residues. V was clipped by 2 bases and J by 6 bases; unmatched bases: 6. Germline assignment: CDR1 SGHNT and CDR2 YYREEE (reference sequence).

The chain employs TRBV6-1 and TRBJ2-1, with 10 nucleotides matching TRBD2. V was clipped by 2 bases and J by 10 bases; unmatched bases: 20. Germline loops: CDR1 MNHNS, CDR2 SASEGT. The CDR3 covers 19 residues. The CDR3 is CASSEFLGGGLAGACEQFF. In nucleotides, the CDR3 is TGTGCCAGCAGTGAATTCTTGGGGGGAGGGCTAGCGGGAGCGTGCGAGCAGTTCTTC.

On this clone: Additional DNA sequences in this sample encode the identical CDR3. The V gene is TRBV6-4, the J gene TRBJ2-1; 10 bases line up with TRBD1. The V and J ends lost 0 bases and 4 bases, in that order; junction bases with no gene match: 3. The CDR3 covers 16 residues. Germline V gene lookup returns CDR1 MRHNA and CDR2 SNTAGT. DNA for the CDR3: TGTGCCAGCAGTGACTCTGGGACAGGGGATTACAATGAGCAGTTCTTC. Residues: CASSDSGTGDYNEQFF.

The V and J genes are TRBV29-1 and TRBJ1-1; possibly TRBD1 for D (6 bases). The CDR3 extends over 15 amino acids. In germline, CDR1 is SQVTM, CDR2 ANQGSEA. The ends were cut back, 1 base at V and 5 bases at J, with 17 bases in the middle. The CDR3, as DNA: TGCAGCGTTGAAGTACATGGGGGCGCGGGTACTGAAGCTTTCTTT. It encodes CSVEVHGGAGTEAFF.

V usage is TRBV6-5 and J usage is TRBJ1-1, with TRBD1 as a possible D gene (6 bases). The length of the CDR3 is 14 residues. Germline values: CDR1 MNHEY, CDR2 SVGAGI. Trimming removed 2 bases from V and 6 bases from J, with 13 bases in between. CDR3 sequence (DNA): TGTGCCAGCAGTTACGATACAGGGTGGGCTGAAGCTTTCTTT. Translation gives CASSYDTGWAEAFF.

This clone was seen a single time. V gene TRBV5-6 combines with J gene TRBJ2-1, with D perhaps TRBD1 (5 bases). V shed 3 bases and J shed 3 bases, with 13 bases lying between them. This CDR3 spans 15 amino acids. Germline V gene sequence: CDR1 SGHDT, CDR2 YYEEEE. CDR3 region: CASSYQSGYYNEQFF. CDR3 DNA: TGTGCCAGCAGCTATCAGTCAGGGTACTACAATGAGCAGTTCTTC.